The clone carrying this TCR beta chain was seen repeatedly, ten times or more. V was trimmed by 2 bases and J by 0 bases, leaving 8 bases between them. Germline-derived CDR1 and CDR2 are MDHEN and SYDVKM. CDR3 size: 16 residues. The source of the sample is a study of regulatory T cells in long-lasting Graves disease. This sample's time point: newly diagnosed GD, antithyroid drugs for less than 3 months. PBMC RNA was the source of the TCR library. To make TCR beta libraries, researchers used iRepertoire HTBI primers and Arm-PCR of CDR3 regions. MiXCR, applied by TCRdb to the multiplex PCR reads, yields one record per CDR3 protein. Of 400,000 to 550,000 distinct CDR3 sequences listed, about 16% are singletons. These same data were also listed under a study on T cells in Graves' hyperthyroidism and ophthalmopathy. This second study notes: TCR CDR3 underwent first-round RT-PCR with the HTBI primer set. A median roughly 6.6 months before onset, the model predicted ophthalmopathy.

This receptor was identified in a woman under 40 with Graves disease. Here the sequenced sample was peripheral blood mononuclear cells (PBMCs), taken at new diagnosis, from a patient treated with antithyroid drugs. The chain joins TRBV28 to TRBJ2-6; D unresolved. CDR3 DNA sequence: TGTGCCAGCAGTTTAGGTTTAGTCTCTGGGGCCAACGTCCTGACTTTC. Protein product: CASSLGLVSGANVLTF.